Here is one T cell receptor beta chain with its context. A junction boundary mismatches the germline segment, possibly from a read error. The CDR3 is 17 amino acids. CDR1 is MNHEY and CDR2 is SMNVEV in the germline V gene (reference sequence). Localized lung adenocarcinoma, a non-small cell lung cancer, affected the donors. This record comes from a study of CD4 and CD8 cells across lung adenocarcinoma regions. Each CDR3 protein gets one entry after TCRdb re-called the PCR reads with MiXCR. The data contain about 5,200 distinct CDR3 sequences, 50% of them singletons. The TCR was taken from a male donor with lung adenocarcinoma. The CD4 and CD8 labels of this study may be unreliable. Sequencing used CD4+ T cells from the margin of a lung tumor. The chain carries TRBV27 and TRBJ2-3; the match to TRBD1 covers 7 bases. CDR3 in amino acids: CASSAGRGARGTDTQYF. The CDR3 DNA follows: TGTGCCAGCAGTGCGGGCCGAGGGGCTCGTGGGACAGATACGCAGTATTTC.